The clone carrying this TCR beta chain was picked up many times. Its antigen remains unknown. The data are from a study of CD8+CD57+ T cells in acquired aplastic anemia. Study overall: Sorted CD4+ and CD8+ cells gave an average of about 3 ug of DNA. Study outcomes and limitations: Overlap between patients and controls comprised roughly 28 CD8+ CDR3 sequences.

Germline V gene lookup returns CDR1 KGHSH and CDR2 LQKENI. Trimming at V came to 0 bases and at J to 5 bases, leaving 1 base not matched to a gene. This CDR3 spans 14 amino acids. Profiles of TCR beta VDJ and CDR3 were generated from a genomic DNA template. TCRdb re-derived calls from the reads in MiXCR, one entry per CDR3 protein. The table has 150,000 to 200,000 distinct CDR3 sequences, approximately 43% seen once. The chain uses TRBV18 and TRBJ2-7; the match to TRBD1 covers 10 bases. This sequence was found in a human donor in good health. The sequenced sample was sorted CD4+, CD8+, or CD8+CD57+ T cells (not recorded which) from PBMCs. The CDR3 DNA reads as TGTGCCAGCTCACCACCTGGGACAGGGGACGAGCAGTACTTC. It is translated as CASSPPGTGDEQYF.